This is a list of T cell receptor beta chains from one sample in a study of T cell responses to AZD1222 COVID-19 vaccine. Sequenced by immunoSEQ multiplex PCR; TCRdb stores in-frame clones only, minus some. The sample records 100,000 to 120,000 clones, 82% being singletons. This material consisted of peripheral blood, taken on day 0 of AZD1222 vaccination. The receptors derive from an adult in good health. CDR3s include the opening cysteine and the closing phenylalanine or tryptophan.

TRBJ1-3	TRBV6-1	CASSVVTGGSGNTIYF
TRBJ2-7	TRBV10-2	CASSEGYEQYF
TRBJ1-2	TRBV2	CASSERANYGYTF
TRBJ2-3	TRBV30	CAWSHYEAGGTDTQYF
TRBJ2-4	TRBV5-1	CASSIYPGGTKNIQYF
TRBJ1-6	TRBV3-1/TRBV3-2	CASSQGNSPLHF
TRBJ1-1	TRBV15	CATSDPGGGYTEAFF
TRBJ2-5	TRBV4-1	CASSQVPTGSQETQYF
TRBJ1-1	TRBV20-1	CSASVRGKAFF
TRBJ2-3	TRBV6-1	CASKGAGTTDTQYF
TRBJ1-5	TRBV20-1	CSASSGEQPQHF
TRBJ2-2	TRBV20-1	CSASSSGGTGELFF
TRBJ1-1	TRBV24-1	CATSDLQRVSKAFF
TRBJ2-7	TRBV9	CASSVGGLAVYEQYF
TRBJ1-2	TRBV14	CASSQDLATGGYTF
TRBJ1-5	TRBV5-1	CASSLGLGNQPQHF
TRBJ2-5	TRBV7-2	CASSYRLAGRETQYF
TRBJ2-3	TRBV11-2	CASSLLGFKADTQYF
TRBJ2-3	TRBV9	CASSVDPITDTQYF
TRBJ2-4	TRBV2	CASSEDGSLAKNIQYF